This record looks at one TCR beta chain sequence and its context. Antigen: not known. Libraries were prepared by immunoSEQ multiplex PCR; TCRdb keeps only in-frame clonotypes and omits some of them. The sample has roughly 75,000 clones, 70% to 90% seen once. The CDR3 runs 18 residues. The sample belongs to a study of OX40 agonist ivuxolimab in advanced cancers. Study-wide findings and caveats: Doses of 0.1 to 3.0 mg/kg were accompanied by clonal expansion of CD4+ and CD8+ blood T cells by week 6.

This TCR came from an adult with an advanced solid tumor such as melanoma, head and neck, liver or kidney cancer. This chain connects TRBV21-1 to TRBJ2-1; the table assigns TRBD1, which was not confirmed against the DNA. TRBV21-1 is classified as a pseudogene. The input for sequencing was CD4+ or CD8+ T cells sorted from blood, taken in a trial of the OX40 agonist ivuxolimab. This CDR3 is CASSSRSERGGSYNEQFF. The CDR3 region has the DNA TGTGCCAGCAGCTCCCGTAGCGAGAGAGGGGGCTCCTACAATGAGCAGTTCTTC.